This T cell receptor beta chain was identified during a study of CD8 T cells in ankylosing spondylitis. The study's findings and limits: Peripheral blood samples showed relatively rare disease-linked clones, and these clones were CD8+. Significant enrichment of disease-linked clones was reportedly seen in matched ankylosing spondylitis synovial fluid. Prior work had noted some motif variants in reactive arthritis blood and synovial fluid.

With V trimmed by 1 base and J by 6 bases, 6 bases remained unmatched. Germline V lookup: CDR1 SGHRS, CDR2 YFSETQ. This CDR3 comprises 14 residues. Making the TCR beta libraries involved quantitative 5'-RACE with molecular barcodes. TCRdb recomputed calls from the 5' RACE reads with MiXCR, one row per CDR3 protein. The data hold 270,000 or so distinct CDR3 sequences, with over 15% observed a single time. This clonotype has more than one count but fewer than ten. The antigen is unknown. The sequenced material came from blood, either unsorted or a sorted T cell fraction (not recorded which). The TCR comes from a male donor with ankylosing spondylitis or in good health (not recorded which). The chain employs TRBV5-1 and TRBJ2-7; TRBD1 matches at 8 bases. In DNA, the CDR3 is TGCGCCAGCAGCTTGTCGCAGGGGGCATCCGAGCAGTACTTC. This codes for CASSLSQGASEQYF.